This is a list of T cell receptor beta chains from one sample in a study of blood T cell repertoires in COVID-19. Using immunoSEQ multiplex PCR, the repertoire was profiled, and TCRdb retains in-frame clones only, with some absent. Of about 440,000 clones listed, 87% are singletons. The sequenced sample was PBMCs or T cells enriched from blood (not recorded which). These receptors were obtained from a woman aged 18-30 years with acute COVID-19. Each CDR3 is given with its conserved first and last residue. A D gene is named only where the DNA matches it firmly. Rows may omit the clone size; those that give it use once, few, many or a size class.

>TRBV9|.|once|TRBJ1-1
TGTGCCAGCAGCGTAGGAACAGGGTGGGCTTTCTTT
CASSVGTGWAFF
>TRBV6-5|.|.|TRBJ1-1
TGTGCCACCTGGGACTTGAACACTGAAGCTTTCTTT
CATWDLNTEAFF
>TRBV24-1|.|.|TRBJ1-2
TGTGCCACCAGTGACAGGGCCGTGGGTGGCTACACCTTC
CATSDRAVGGYTF
>TRBV5-1|.|once|TRBJ2-1
TGCGCCAGCAGCTGGGATCATGCGGGGGACACCTACAATGAGCAGTTCTTC
CASSWDHAGDTYNEQFF
>TRBV4-3|.|.|TRBJ2-1
TGCGCCAGCAGCCAAGAACTATTCTCCTACAATGAGCAGTTCTTC
CASSQELFSYNEQFF
>TRBV29-1|.|.|TRBJ2-7
TGCAGCGCCATCATTTGGGGAGACGAGCAGTACTTC
CSAIIWGDEQYF
>TRBV7-8|.|.|TRBJ1-5
TGTGCCAGCAGCTTCGGCGGCGGTAGCAATCAGCCCCAGCATTTT
CASSFGGGSNQPQHF
>TRBV5-7|.|.|TRBJ2-2
TGTGCCAGCAGCTTCGGAAGGGGTAACACCGGGGAGCTGTTTTTT
CASSFGRGNTGELFF
>TRBV18|TRBD1|few|TRBJ2-7
TGTGCCAGCTCACCCGGACAGGATTCCTACGAGCAGTACTTC
CASSPGQDSYEQYF
>TRBV25-1|.|.|TRBJ1-2
TGTGCCAGCAGTTGGATGGGCAACTATGGCTACACCTTC
CASSWMGNYGYTF
>TRBV7-3|TRBD1|.|TRBJ2-1
TGTGCCAGCAGCCAGGGGACAGGGGGCAATGAGCAGTTCTTC
CASSQGTGGNEQFF
>TRBV29-1|.|.|TRBJ2-3
TGCAGCGTTCCTAGGGGAAGGGGGTACACAGATACGCAGTATTTT
CSVPRGRGYTDTQYF
>TRBV28|.|once|TRBJ2-7
TGTGCCAGCAGTTTGAGCGCCTACGAGCAGTACTTC
CASSLSAYEQYF
>TRBV5-1|.|.|TRBJ1-5
TGCGCCAGCAGCTTGGCAGGGAATCAGCCCCAGCATTTT
CASSLAGNQPQHF
>TRBV10-1|.|.|TRBJ2-7
TGCGCCAGCAGTGAGTGGGTGGGAGGCACGACCTACGAGCAGTACTTC
CASSEWVGGTTYEQYF
>TRBV30|.|.|TRBJ2-3
TGTGCCTCCTCAAGGGGCGCAGATACGCAGTATTTT
CASSRGADTQYF
>TRBV9|TRBD2|.|TRBJ2-2
TGTGCCAGCAGCGATTATAGCGGGAGTTCTGGGGAGCTGTTTTTT
CASSDYSGSSGELFF
>TRBV11-2|.|.|TRBJ2-7
TGTGCCAGCAGCTTAGCGGAGCATACGGGGTTC
CASSLAEHTGF
>TRBV11-1|.|.|TRBJ2-7
TGTGCCAGCAGCTCACAAGACTACGAGCAGTACTTC
CASSSQDYEQYF
>TRBV5-5|TRBD1|.|TRBJ1-5
TGTGCCAGCAGCTTGGCCAGGGCCACAGGGGCTCATCAGCCCCAGCATTTT
CASSLARATGAHQPQHF
>TRBV10-3|.|.|TRBJ1-2
TGTGCCACCCATAGACAGGAGTCACTTAACTATGGCTACACCTTC
CATHRQESLNYGYTF
>TRBV6-1|.|.|TRBJ1-4
TGTGCCAGCAGTGAACAGGGCAGGGATGAAAAACTGTTTTTT
CASSEQGRDEKLFF
>TRBV13|.|.|TRBJ1-4
TGTGCCAGCAGCTTACCAGGGGAGGGTAATGAAAAACTGTTTTTT
CASSLPGEGNEKLFF
>TRBV9|TRBD1|.|TRBJ1-2
TGTGCCAGCAGGGGACAGGGGGCGGATGGCTACACCTTC
CASRGQGADGYTF
>TRBV7-2|TRBD2|.|TRBJ2-4
TGTGCCAGCAGCTTATTGCGGGAGAACATTCAGTACTTC
CASSLLRENIQYF
>TRBV4-2|TRBD2|.|TRBJ2-5
TGTGCCAGCAGCCAAGAAAGGGACGGGGGGATCCAAGAGACCCAGTACTTC
CASSQERDGGIQETQYF
>TRBV6-5|.|.|TRBJ1-3
TGTGCCAGCAGTTACCGACAGCTCTCTGGAAACACCATATATTTT
CASSYRQLSGNTIYF
>TRBV28|TRBD1|.|TRBJ1-2
TGTGCCAGTTTGGGACAGGGAGTTAACTATGGCTACACCTTC
CASLGQGVNYGYTF
>TRBV13|TRBD1|.|TRBJ2-6
TGTGCCAGCAGCGCCCGGACAGGGAGCTCTGGGGCCAACGTCCTGACTTTC
CASSARTGSSGANVLTF
>TRBV9|TRBD2|.|TRBJ2-3
TGTGCCAGCAGCGCCCCCGGGACTAGCGGGAGATACGATACGCAGTATTTT
CASSAPGTSGRYDTQYF
>TRBV5-1|TRBD1|.|TRBJ1-6
TGCGCCAGCAGCCCTGGGGACAGGGATAATTCACCCCTCCACTTT
CASSPGDRDNSPLHF
>TRBV7-6|TRBD1|.|TRBJ2-5
TGTGCCAGCAGAATAAACCGGGACAGGGGTGGGGAGACCCAGTACTTC
CASRINRDRGGETQYF
>TRBV2|.|.|TRBJ1-1
TGTGCCAGCAGCCTTGACAAGAACACTGAAGCTTTCTTT
CASSLDKNTEAFF
>TRBV4-3|.|.|TRBJ1-1
TGCGCCAGCAGCCAAGAAGCGGAGGGGTTGGGGAGGTTCTTT
CASSQEAEGLGRFF
>TRBV13|.|.|TRBJ1-1
TGTGCCAGCAGCTTAGGGCAGGCGAACACTGAAGCTTTCTTT
CASSLGQANTEAFF
>TRBV29-1|.|.|TRBJ1-4
TGCAGCGTTGGCAATACAGGGTATGAAAAACTGTTTTTT
CSVGNTGYEKLFF
>TRBV2|TRBD1|.|TRBJ1-3
TGTGCCAGCAGTCAAGGACAGGGGGCTAACACCATATATTTT
CASSQGQGANTIYF
>TRBV5-5|TRBD2|.|TRBJ2-1
TGTGCCAGCAGCCATAGGAGAGATCCTAGCGGGGGGCCGTATGAGCAGTTCTTC
CASSHRRDPSGGPYEQFF
>TRBV11-3|TRBD1|.|TRBJ2-5
TGTGCCAGCAGCGTAGGGACAGATGAAGAGACCCAGTACTTC
CASSVGTDEETQYF
>TRBV9|.|.|TRBJ1-1
TGTGCCAGCAGCGCAGGGAACACTGAAGCTTTCTTT
CASSAGNTEAFF
>TRBV6-6|.|.|TRBJ2-3
TGTGCCAGCAGTCCCCTTGAGAACACAGATACGCAGTATTTT
CASSPLENTDTQYF
>TRBV24-1|.|.|TRBJ1-2
TGTGCCACCAGTGATACGACGGGTTATGGCTACACCTTC
CATSDTTGYGYTF
>TRBV6-5|.|.|TRBJ1-2
TGTGCCAGCAGCACAGGGACCAACTATGGCTACACCTTC
CASSTGTNYGYTF
>TRBV7-8|.|once|TRBJ1-2
TGTGCCAGCAGCTCCCCTAGAGGCTACACCTTC
CASSSPRGYTF
>TRBV19|TRBD1|.|TRBJ1-2
TGTGCCAGTACCGCCGGGACAGGGGACTATGGCTACACCTTC
CASTAGTGDYGYTF
>TRBV6-5|.|.|TRBJ1-2
TGTGCCAGCAGTTACCCACGGCGGAACTATGGCTACACCTTC
CASSYPRRNYGYTF